This T cell receptor beta chain was retrieved from a study of PD-L1 blockade in urothelial cancer. On the study more broadly: Administration of atezolizumab to patients began at some point between 2013 and 2015, at 1,200 mg intravenously every 3 weeks. At 3 weeks (second dose) and 6 weeks after starting treatment, blood was analyzed.

CDR1 is SGHVS, CDR2 FQNEAQ, per germline. V was clipped by 7 bases and J by 1 base; unmatched bases: 3. This CDR3 has 14 amino acids. This clone was detected only a few times. Its antigen is unknown. General study points: Expansion of tumor-associated blood clones at 3 weeks was greater in durable-benefit patients.

Repertoires were generated with immunoSEQ multiplex PCR, while TCRdb's copy carries only in-frame clones and drops some. The data show tens of thousands of clones, over 80% seen once. Time point reported: pretreatment peripheral blood. The receptor was isolated from a woman between 70 and 85 years old with urothelial cancer. The V gene is TRBV7-8, the J gene TRBJ2-2; 7 bases are a match to TRBD1. The sequencing here drew on PBMCs, taken around atezolizumab (anti-PD-L1) treatment. CDR3 sequence: CASTRTGNTGELFF. In nucleotides, the CDR3 is TGTGCCAGCACAAGGACAGGGAACACCGGGGAGCTGTTTTTT.